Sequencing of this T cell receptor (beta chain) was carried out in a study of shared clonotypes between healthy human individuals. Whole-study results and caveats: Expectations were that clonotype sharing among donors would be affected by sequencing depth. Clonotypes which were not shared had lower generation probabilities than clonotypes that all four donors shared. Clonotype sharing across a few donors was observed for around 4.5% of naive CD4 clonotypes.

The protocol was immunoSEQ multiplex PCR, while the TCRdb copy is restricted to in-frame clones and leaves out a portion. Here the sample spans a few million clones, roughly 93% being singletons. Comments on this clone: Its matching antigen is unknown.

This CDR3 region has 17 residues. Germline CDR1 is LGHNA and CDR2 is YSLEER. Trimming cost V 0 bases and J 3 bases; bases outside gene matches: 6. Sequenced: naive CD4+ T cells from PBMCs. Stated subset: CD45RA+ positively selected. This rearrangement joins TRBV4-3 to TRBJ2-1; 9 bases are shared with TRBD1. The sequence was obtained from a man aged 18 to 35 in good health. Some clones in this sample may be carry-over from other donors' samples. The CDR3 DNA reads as TGCGCCAGCAGCCAAGATCAGAGGACAGGGGTCTACAATGAGCAGTTCTTC. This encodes CASSQDQRTGVYNEQFF.